Reported below is one T cell receptor (beta chain). What it binds is unknown. CDR3 length: 16 amino acids. In germline, CDR1 is SGHTA, CDR2 FQGNSA. With 3 bases removed from V and 6 bases from J, the gap between germline ends came to 18 bases. The data were taken from a study of Ad26.COV2.S vaccination and SARS-CoV-2 variants. About the research overall: Intramuscular Ad26.COV2.S doses were given once or twice, 56 days apart. General study findings and limits: Non-spike TCR breadth showed similarity between vaccine and placebo recipients. Spike-specific TCR breadth was greater after Ad26.COV2.S than placebo.

Profiled with immunoSEQ multiplex PCR; TCRdb holds only in-frame clones, not every one. The data show hundreds of thousands of clones, 89% seen once. The sample's treatment: some 19 received Ad26.COV2.S at low or high dose, single or two shots; about five received placebo; per-sample allocation not given. It was on day 63 after the first vaccine or placebo injection that samples were taken. This vaccine is an Ad26 vector that expresses the Wuhan-strain SARS-CoV-2 spike. The V call is TRBV7-2, the J call TRBJ1-5; D is perhaps TRBD1 (6 bases). The TCR originated in a person aged 18-65 years who received the Ad26.COV2.S COVID-19 vaccine or a placebo. Here the sequenced sample was peripheral blood, taken in a trial of Ad26.COV2.S vaccine versus placebo. The CDR3 DNA is TGTGCCAGCAGCTTCCTGGGGGGCCGAGCGAGTCAGCCCCAGCATTTT. It translates to CASSFLGGRASQPQHF.